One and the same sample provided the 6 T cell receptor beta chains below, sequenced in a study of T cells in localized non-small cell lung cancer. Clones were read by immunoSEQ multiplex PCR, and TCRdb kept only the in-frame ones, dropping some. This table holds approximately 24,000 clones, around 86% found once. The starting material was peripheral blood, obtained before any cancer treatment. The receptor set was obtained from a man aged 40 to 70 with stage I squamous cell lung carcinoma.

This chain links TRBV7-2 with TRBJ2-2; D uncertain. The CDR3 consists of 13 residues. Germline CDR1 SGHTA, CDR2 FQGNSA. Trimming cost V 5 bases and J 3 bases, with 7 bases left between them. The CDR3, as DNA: TGTGCCAGCAGCCCAGACTACACCGGGGAGCTGTTTTTT. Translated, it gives CASSPDYTGELFF.

For the CDR3, the DNA is TGTGCCAGCAGTGGGGGCAGCCTAGGGACGCAGTATTTT. Translating gives CASSGGSLGTQYF. V gene TRBV9 combines with J gene TRBJ2-3, with D perhaps matching TRBD1 (6 bases). Trimming shortened V by 5 bases and J by 9 bases, and 16 bases separated the two germline ends. The CDR3 consists of 13 residues. The germline V gene encodes CDR1 SGDLS and CDR2 YYNGEE.

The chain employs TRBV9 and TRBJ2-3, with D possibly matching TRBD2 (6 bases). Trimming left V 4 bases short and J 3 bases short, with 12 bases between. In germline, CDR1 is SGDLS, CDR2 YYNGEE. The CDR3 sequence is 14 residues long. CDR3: CASSSGGETDTQYF. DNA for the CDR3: TGTGCCAGCAGCTCAGGAGGGGAGACAGATACGCAGTATTTT.

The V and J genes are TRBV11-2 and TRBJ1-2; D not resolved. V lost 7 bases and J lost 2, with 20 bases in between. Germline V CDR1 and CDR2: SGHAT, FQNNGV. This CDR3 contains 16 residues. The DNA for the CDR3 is TGTGCCAGCAAGGGAGGCGAAGTGTTACAAAACTATGGCTACACCTTC. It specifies CASKGGEVLQNYGYTF.

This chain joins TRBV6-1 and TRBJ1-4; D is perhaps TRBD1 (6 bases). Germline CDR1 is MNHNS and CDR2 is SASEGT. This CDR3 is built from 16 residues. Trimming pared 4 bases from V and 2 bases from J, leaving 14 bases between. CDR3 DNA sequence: TGTGCCAGCAGTGCGTCTACAGGGTCGACTAATGAAAAACTGTTTTTT. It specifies CASSASTGSTNEKLFF.

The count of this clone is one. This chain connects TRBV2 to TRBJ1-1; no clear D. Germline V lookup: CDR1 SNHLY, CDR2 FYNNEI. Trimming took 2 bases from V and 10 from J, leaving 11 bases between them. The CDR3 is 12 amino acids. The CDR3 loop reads CASSESGEGAFF. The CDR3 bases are TGTGCCAGCAGTGAAAGTGGGGAAGGAGCTTTCTTT.